The text below deals with one T cell receptor beta chain. This record comes from a study of blood T cell repertoires in COVID-19. About the study: Nucleic acid was either cDNA or gDNA, and it came from T cells, B-cell-depleted T cells, or PBMCs.

Under the authors' procedure: Nucleated cell number was recorded as an estimate derived from reference gene primer amplification. TCRdb's table, derived via immunoSEQ multiplex PCR, lists solely in-frame clones and lacks some. V and J calls and clone size come straight from that table; D and trimming were deduced from the DNA. This sample has 200,000 to 250,000 clones, with approximately 86% found just once. The V segment lost 5 bases and the J segment 5 bases; nucleotides outside the gene matches: 7. Germline CDR1 is LNHDA and CDR2 is SQIVND (reference sequence). The CDR3 runs 15 residues. V and J are TRBV19 and TRBJ1-5; 9 nucleotides agree with TRBD1. This TCR was recovered from a young woman who had been exposed to COVID-19. Sequencing input: PBMCs or T cells enriched from blood (not recorded which). The CDR3 region is CASSAPGQGHQPQHF. CDR3 DNA sequence: TGTGCCAGTAGTGCCCCGGGACAGGGCCATCAGCCCCAGCATTTT.